The 2 T cell receptor beta chains below come from one sample, sequenced in a study of glioma-infiltrating T cells. Amplification of TCR alpha and beta CDR3 regions from RNA used iRepertoire nested multiplex PCR. TCRdb analysed the multiplex PCR reads with MiXCR anew, one entry per CDR3 protein. In the table there are about 180,000 distinct CDR3 sequences, about 46% of which are singletons. The sequenced material came from glioma tissue, nonneoplastic brain tissue, or PBMCs (not recorded which). Receptors were obtained from a human donor with low-grade glioma or glioblastoma, undergoing nonglioma brain surgery, or in good health (not recorded which).

V usage is TRBV12-3 or TRBV12-4 and J usage is TRBJ2-2, with D possibly matching TRBD1 (6 bases). The CDR3 loop spans 12 amino acids. V gave up 8 bases and J gave up 6 bases, with 10 bases separating them. For the CDR3, the DNA is TGTGCCAGCGATACAGGGTCCGGGGAGCTGTTTTTT. Translating it yields CASDTGSGELFF.

This clonotype came up many times. The chain couples TRBV2 to TRBJ2-1; D unclear. Per germline, CDR1 SNHLY and CDR2 FYNNEI. V was trimmed by 2 bases and J by 8 bases, leaving 10 bases between them. This CDR3 has 13 amino acids. For the CDR3, the DNA is TGTGCCAGCAGTGAATCGAAAGCCCATGAGCAGTTCTTC. It yields the protein CASSESKAHEQFF.